This T cell receptor (beta chain) was retrieved from a study of blood T cell repertoires in COVID-19 (dated by TCRdb to 2020 to 2021). About the full investigation: The collaborator samples originated in the United States, Italy and Spain and spanned the acute and convalescent phases of COVID-19. The prospective study material was composed of cDNA or gDNA derived from T cells, B-cell-depleted T cells, or PBMCs. A de-identified subject ID, COVID-19 status, age in years and sex were almost always included in the sample metadata. Samples were obtained from the ongoing ImmuneRACE study (first 160 participants) and from some 1,300 subjects provided by 6 global collaborators. Deeply sampled blood TCRbeta repertoires from subjects exposed to, actively infected with, or recovered from COVID-19 were included in the dataset. Where available, HLA class I and class II types were taken from metadata supplied by the sample provider and were not determined by assay-based typing. The repertoires were made available in a free public database intended to serve as a resource for research on the immune response to SARS-CoV-2. What the study reported, not specific to this receptor: The quantity of clinical and demographic metadata differed by source and by participant and was supplied without curation.

On this clone itself: Its antigen is still unknown. Per-base qualities were not stored, and no clone one base away is much larger.

The collaborating institutions used their own protocols to collect whole blood in K2EDTA tubes. For TCRbeta analysis, collaborators shipped samples as frozen whole blood, isolated PBMCs, or DNA extracted from either of those sample types. TCRbeta CDR3 regions were amplified from genomic DNA by means of the immunoSEQ Assay, a bias-controlled multiplex PCR. Under the source paper's analysis protocol: Within the assay, amplification of reference gene primers was used to estimate how many nucleated cells each sample contained. To quantify the absolute abundance of each unique TCRbeta CDR3 rearrangement, sequence reads were collapsed and filtered. For each sample, productive Simpson clonality was calculated as the square root of Simpson's diversity index over productive rearrangements. This immuneACCESS table, as held by TCRdb, lists in-frame sequences with V and J called but not all clones. Of the missing ones, under half trace to an unresolved V gene in checked studies; the others have no known cause. That table gives V, J and clone size, and the DNA gave D and trimming. Here the sample has under 85,000 clones; approximately 91% occur a single time. The ten largest clonotypes hold 6% to 8% of the sample.

Taken from the germline V gene, the CDR1 and CDR2 loops are SGHRS and YFSETQ. The CDR3 starts with the cysteine, ends with the phenylalanine, and has 12 residues. The read is trimmed to its CDR3 DNA, 36 bases read in frame from base 1. Unmatched junction bases come to 0, with V trimmed by 4 bases and J by 4 bases. The TCR sequence derives from a man between 65 and 85 years old with acute or convalescent COVID-19. Rearrangement joined TRBV5-1 to TRBJ2-7; 9 bases in between match TRBD2. The sequencing sample was made of peripheral blood. In nucleotides, the sequence is TGCGCCAGCAGCAGCGGGAGGTACGAGCAGTACTTC. Its coded protein is CASSSGRYEQYF. The CDR3 plus the reference TRBV5-1 and TRBJ2-7 genes for the other parts give the full variable domain: KAGVTQTPRYLIKTRGQQVTLSCSPISGHRSVSWYQQTPGQGLQFLFEYFSETQRNKGNFPGRFSGRQFSNSRSEMNVSTLELGDSALYLCASSSGRYEQYFGPGTRLTVT.